Sequencing of this T cell receptor (beta chain) was carried out in a study of regulatory dendritic cells for organ transplantation. Concerning this clone: Its antigen remains unidentified.

Study observations and caveats: Memory CD8+ T cells were the most oligoclonal; naive cells were highly diverse. Mature dendritic cells appeared to drive more memory CD8+ clonal expansion than regulatory ones. Of resting T cell subsets, memory CD8+ had the most alloreactive clonotypes.

Measured with immunoSEQ multiplex PCR; TCRdb has only the in-frame clones, and not every one. The data show around 29,000 clones, approximately 86% seen once. Germline V CDR1 and CDR2: MNHEY, SMNVEV (reference sequence). The CDR3 is made up of 18 amino acids. The junction had 10 bases not matched to a gene; V was cut back by 2 bases and J by 0 bases. The clonotype comes from a human donor in good health. Sequenced input: naive CD8+ T cells from blood. Indicated subset: CD45RA+ naive T cells. The chain has TRBV27 and TRBJ2-7; 10 bases match TRBD2. The CDR3 DNA is TGTGCCAGCAGTTTACAGTCTAGCGGGGGCCTTAGCTCCTACGAGCAGTACTTC. Amino acid sequence: CASSLQSSGGLSSYEQYF.